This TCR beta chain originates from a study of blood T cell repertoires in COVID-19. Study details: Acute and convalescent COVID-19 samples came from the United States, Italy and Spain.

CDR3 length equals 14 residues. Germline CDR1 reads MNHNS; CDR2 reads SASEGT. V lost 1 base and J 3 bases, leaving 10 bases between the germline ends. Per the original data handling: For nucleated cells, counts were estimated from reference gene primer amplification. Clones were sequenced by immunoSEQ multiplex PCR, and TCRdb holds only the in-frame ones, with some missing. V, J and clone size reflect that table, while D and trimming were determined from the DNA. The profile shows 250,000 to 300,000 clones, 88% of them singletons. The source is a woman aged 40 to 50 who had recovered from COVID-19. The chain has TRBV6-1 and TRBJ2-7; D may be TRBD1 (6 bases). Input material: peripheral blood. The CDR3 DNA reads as TGTGCCAGCAGTGAAGGGCAGGGGCTCTACGAGCAGTACTTC. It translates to CASSEGQGLYEQYF.